This T cell receptor (beta chain) was found in a study of T-cell memory formation after mild COVID-19. Turning to the study itself: TCR clusters showed largely donor specificity.

TCRdb independently ran MiXCR on the 5' RACE reads; one entry per CDR3 protein. The table lists roughly 150,000 distinct CDR3 sequences, almost 25% of them singletons. There are 14 residues in the CDR3. Per germline, CDR1 DFQATT and CDR2 SNEGSKA (reference sequence). Trimming shortened V by 1 base and J by 4 bases, and 11 bases separated the two germline ends. This TCR was recovered from an adult woman who had mild COVID-19 (a few samples of this study predate the infection). Cell type and time point are not known. Sequenced sample: PBMCs or a T cell subset sorted from them (not recorded which). The genes are TRBV20-1 and TRBJ2-1, with D perhaps TRBD2 (5 bases). CDR3 protein: CSARGEGPYNEQFF. The CDR3 coding sequence is TGCAGTGCTAGAGGAGAGGGTCCATACAATGAGCAGTTCTTC.